The rows below give T cell receptor beta chains drawn from one sample of a study of T-cell reconstitution after alpha-beta-depleted transplantation in children. TCRdb reanalysed the PCR reads using MiXCR and keeps one entry per CDR3 protein. The sample yields 500,000 to 650,000 distinct CDR3 sequences, approximately 13% seen once. The source was PBMCs, mostly from graft donor cells, collected 360 days after TCRalphabeta/CD19-depleted stem cell transplant. The origin of the receptors is a male patient younger than 18 who had a stem cell transplant for acute myeloid leukemia, so the T cells may come from the graft donor. The CDR3 runs from the conserved cysteine through the conserved F or W. The order of the fields is J gene, V gene, CDR3 length, D gene, clone size, CDR3 protein, CDR3 DNA. D genes are given only for firm matches. Only part of the rows carry a size: once, few, many, or a class if the clone is expanded.

j_call: TRBJ2-7
v_call: TRBV23-1
cdr3_length: 16
d_call: .
clone_size: few
cdr3_aa: CASSQSRRDDRHEQYF
cdr3_nt: TGCGCCAGCAGTCAATCGAGAAGAGACGACCGTCACGAGCAGTACTTC

j_call: TRBJ2-7
v_call: TRBV7-9
cdr3_length: 14
d_call: TRBD1
clone_size: many
cdr3_aa: CASSSGTGPYEQYF
cdr3_nt: TGTGCCAGCAGCTCCGGGACAGGGCCCTACGAGCAGTACTTC

j_call: TRBJ2-7
v_call: TRBV5-6
cdr3_length: 15
d_call: TRBD1
clone_size: many
cdr3_aa: CASSLDRGRSYEQYF
cdr3_nt: TGTGCCAGCAGCTTGGACAGGGGACGATCCTACGAGCAGTACTTC

j_call: TRBJ2-5
v_call: TRBV11-2
cdr3_length: 14
d_call: .
clone_size: .
cdr3_aa: CASSRSRSRETQYF
cdr3_nt: TGTGCCAGCAGCCGTTCAAGGAGTAGGGAGACCCAGTACTTC

j_call: TRBJ2-7
v_call: TRBV5-1
cdr3_length: 15
d_call: TRBD2
clone_size: many
cdr3_aa: CASSSGLAGPYEQYF
cdr3_nt: TGTGCTAGCAGCTCCGGACTAGCGGGACCCTACGAGCAGTACTTC

j_call: TRBJ2-3
v_call: TRBV7-9
cdr3_length: 15
d_call: TRBD2
clone_size: few
cdr3_aa: CASSSPGTSAYTQYF
cdr3_nt: TGTGCCAGCAGCTCGCCCGGGACTAGCGCTTATACGCAGTATTTT

j_call: TRBJ2-2
v_call: TRBV5-1
cdr3_length: 17
d_call: .
clone_size: few
cdr3_aa: CASSLTSHLLNTGELFF
cdr3_nt: TGCGCCAGCAGCTTGACGAGTCACCTCCTGAACACCGGGGAGCTGTTTTTT

j_call: TRBJ2-5
v_call: TRBV6-5
cdr3_length: 15
d_call: .
clone_size: few
cdr3_aa: CASSYSGELTGPQYF
cdr3_nt: TGTGCCAGCAGTTACAGTGGGGAGCTTACGGGGCCCCAGTACTTC

j_call: TRBJ1-4
v_call: TRBV20-1
cdr3_length: 14
d_call: .
clone_size: .
cdr3_aa: CSARVGLANEKLFF
cdr3_nt: TGCAGTGCTAGAGTGGGGCTCGCGAATGAAAAACTGTTTTTT

j_call: TRBJ2-7
v_call: TRBV6-1
cdr3_length: 16
d_call: .
clone_size: few
cdr3_aa: CASSPVAEVSSYEQYF
cdr3_nt: TGTGCCAGCAGCCCCGTGGCGGAGGTAAGCTCCTACGAGCAGTACTTC

j_call: TRBJ1-5
v_call: TRBV20-1
cdr3_length: 13
d_call: .
clone_size: .
cdr3_aa: CSARHYSNQPQHF
cdr3_nt: TGCAGTGCTAGGCACTATAGCAATCAGCCCCAGCATTTT

j_call: TRBJ1-1
v_call: TRBV6-5
cdr3_length: 14
d_call: TRBD1
clone_size: many
cdr3_aa: CASSHRGLGAEAFF
cdr3_nt: TGTGCCAGCAGTCACAGGGGCCTCGGGGCTGAAGCTTTCTTT

j_call: TRBJ2-7
v_call: TRBV7-8
cdr3_length: 15
d_call: .
clone_size: many
cdr3_aa: CASSRTKPQFYEQYF
cdr3_nt: TGTGCCAGCAGCAGGACGAAACCACAATTCTACGAGCAGTACTTC

j_call: TRBJ2-2
v_call: TRBV6-1
cdr3_length: 17
d_call: .
clone_size: .
cdr3_aa: CASSHYGIGTWTGELFF
cdr3_nt: TGTGCCAGCAGTCATTATGGTATTGGGACATGGACCGGGGAGCTGTTTTTT

j_call: TRBJ1-2
v_call: TRBV12-3/TRBV12-4
cdr3_length: 13
d_call: .
clone_size: few
cdr3_aa: CASSIQGLYGYTF
cdr3_nt: TGTGCCAGCAGTATACAGGGCTTGTATGGCTACACCTTC

j_call: TRBJ2-3
v_call: TRBV7-6
cdr3_length: 20
d_call: TRBD2
clone_size: .
cdr3_aa: CASSRPRTLRAGGRADTQYF
cdr3_nt: TGTGCCAGCAGCCGCCCCCGGACCCTACGAGCGGGAGGTAGAGCAGATACGCAGTATTTT

j_call: TRBJ2-2
v_call: TRBV29-1
cdr3_length: 15
d_call: TRBD2
clone_size: few
cdr3_aa: CSTRLAGGNTGELFF
cdr3_nt: TGCAGCACACGACTAGCGGGAGGGAACACCGGGGAGCTGTTTTTT

j_call: TRBJ2-5
v_call: TRBV20-1
cdr3_length: 16
d_call: TRBD2
clone_size: .
cdr3_aa: CSARGIRLAGQETQYF
cdr3_nt: TGCAGTGCTAGAGGAATCCGGCTAGCGGGACAAGAGACCCAGTACTTC

j_call: TRBJ2-3
v_call: TRBV28
cdr3_length: 16
d_call: TRBD1
clone_size: .
cdr3_aa: CASRAIRTGGRDTQYF
cdr3_nt: TGTGCCAGCAGGGCCATCCGGACAGGGGGAAGAGATACGCAGTATTTT

j_call: TRBJ2-7
v_call: TRBV20-1
cdr3_length: 13
d_call: .
clone_size: few
cdr3_aa: CSAGGQSPYEQYF
cdr3_nt: TGCAGTGCTGGTGGGCAGTCCCCCTACGAGCAGTACTTC

j_call: TRBJ2-3
v_call: TRBV11-2
cdr3_length: 17
d_call: TRBD2
clone_size: .
cdr3_aa: CASSLMSLAGRTDTQYF
cdr3_nt: TGTGCCAGCAGCTTAATGTCCCTAGCGGGACGCACAGATACGCAGTATTTT

j_call: TRBJ2-2
v_call: TRBV12-3/TRBV12-4
cdr3_length: 15
d_call: .
clone_size: few
cdr3_aa: CANSWSGPNTGELFF
cdr3_nt: TGTGCCAACAGTTGGTCGGGGCCGAACACCGGGGAGCTGTTTTTT

j_call: TRBJ2-2
v_call: TRBV5-1
cdr3_length: 13
d_call: .
clone_size: few
cdr3_aa: CASSSGDTGELFF
cdr3_nt: TGCGCCAGCAGCTCCGGGGACACCGGGGAGCTGTTTTTT

j_call: TRBJ2-1
v_call: TRBV6-2/TRBV6-3
cdr3_length: 17
d_call: TRBD2
clone_size: .
cdr3_aa: CASRPQGLAGVRDEQFF
cdr3_nt: TGTGCCAGCAGACCCCAGGGACTAGCGGGAGTTCGGGATGAGCAGTTCTTC

j_call: TRBJ2-2
v_call: TRBV12-5
cdr3_length: 15
d_call: .
clone_size: .
cdr3_aa: CASGWDGPNTGELFF
cdr3_nt: TGTGCTAGTGGATGGGACGGACCGAACACCGGGGAGCTGTTTTTT

j_call: TRBJ2-3
v_call: TRBV28
cdr3_length: 15
d_call: TRBD2
clone_size: many
cdr3_aa: CASSFSGTRADTQYF
cdr3_nt: TGTGCCAGCAGTTTCTCCGGGACTAGGGCAGATACGCAGTATTTT

j_call: TRBJ2-6
v_call: TRBV12-3/TRBV12-4
cdr3_length: 17
d_call: .
clone_size: many
cdr3_aa: CASSFDRSYSGANVLTF
cdr3_nt: TGTGCCAGCAGTTTTGACAGGTCCTACTCTGGGGCCAACGTCCTGACTTTC

j_call: TRBJ2-5
v_call: TRBV27
cdr3_length: 14
d_call: .
clone_size: few
cdr3_aa: CASSLLGEGETQYF
cdr3_nt: TGTGCCAGCAGTTTGTTAGGAGAGGGGGAGACCCAGTACTTC

j_call: TRBJ2-3
v_call: TRBV18
cdr3_length: 15
d_call: .
clone_size: .
cdr3_aa: CASSPTGSETDTQYF
cdr3_nt: TGTGCCAGCTCACCGACCGGAAGCGAGACAGATACGCAGTATTTT

j_call: TRBJ2-2
v_call: TRBV7-9
cdr3_length: 16
d_call: .
clone_size: .
cdr3_aa: CASSVGETAYTGELFF
cdr3_nt: TGTGCCAGCAGCGTAGGAGAAACAGCTTACACCGGGGAGCTGTTTTTT

j_call: TRBJ2-3
v_call: TRBV7-9
cdr3_length: 17
d_call: .
clone_size: .
cdr3_aa: CASSFKRDERWTDTQYF
cdr3_nt: TGTGCCAGCAGCTTTAAACGGGATGAACGGTGGACAGATACGCAGTATTTT

j_call: TRBJ2-3
v_call: TRBV5-8
cdr3_length: 17
d_call: .
clone_size: .
cdr3_aa: CASSLNRRGSWADTQYF
cdr3_nt: TGTGCCAGCAGCTTGAACAGGCGCGGGTCGTGGGCAGATACGCAGTATTTT

j_call: TRBJ2-1
v_call: TRBV7-6
cdr3_length: 16
d_call: .
clone_size: .
cdr3_aa: CASSYTLNGGYNEQFF
cdr3_nt: TGTGCCAGCAGCTACACCCTAAACGGGGGCTACAATGAGCAGTTCTTC

j_call: TRBJ2-1
v_call: TRBV20-1
cdr3_length: 17
d_call: .
clone_size: .
cdr3_aa: CRARDIQGRWSYNEQFF
cdr3_nt: TGCAGGGCTAGAGATATCCAGGGTCGGTGGTCCTACAATGAGCAGTTCTTC

j_call: TRBJ2-1
v_call: TRBV20-1
cdr3_length: 15
d_call: .
clone_size: many
cdr3_aa: CSGFGVASSYNEQFF
cdr3_nt: TGCAGTGGATTCGGAGTGGCTAGCTCCTACAATGAGCAGTTCTTC

j_call: TRBJ2-7
v_call: TRBV29-1
cdr3_length: 11
d_call: .
clone_size: .
cdr3_aa: CSVGTPMEQYF
cdr3_nt: TGCAGCGTGGGGACCCCTATGGAGCAGTACTTC

j_call: TRBJ1-5
v_call: TRBV20-1
cdr3_length: 11
d_call: .
clone_size: few
cdr3_aa: CSAQGMQPQHF
cdr3_nt: TGCAGTGCCCAGGGGATGCAGCCCCAGCATTTT

j_call: TRBJ1-6
v_call: TRBV20-1
cdr3_length: 15
d_call: .
clone_size: .
cdr3_aa: CSATQGRVDNSPLHF
cdr3_nt: TGCAGTGCCACCCAGGGCCGAGTTGATAATTCACCCCTCCACTTT

j_call: TRBJ2-1
v_call: TRBV7-3
cdr3_length: 15
d_call: .
clone_size: few
cdr3_aa: CASSPGVRAYNEQFF
cdr3_nt: TGTGCCAGCAGCCCAGGGGTGAGGGCCTACAATGAGCAGTTCTTC

j_call: TRBJ2-3
v_call: TRBV20-1
cdr3_length: 14
d_call: TRBD2
clone_size: many
cdr3_aa: CSEGLAGLTDTQYF
cdr3_nt: TGCAGTGAAGGACTAGCGGGTCTCACAGATACGCAGTATTTT

j_call: TRBJ2-7
v_call: TRBV20-1
cdr3_length: 14
d_call: TRBD2
clone_size: .
cdr3_aa: CSAKTSGRTYEQYF
cdr3_nt: TGCAGTGCAAAGACTAGCGGGAGGACTTACGAGCAGTACTTC

j_call: TRBJ2-3
v_call: TRBV6-1
cdr3_length: 14
d_call: .
clone_size: .
cdr3_aa: CASSEAGFTDTQYF
cdr3_nt: TGTGCCAGCAGTGAAGCTGGCTTCACAGATACGCAGTATTTT

j_call: TRBJ2-7
v_call: TRBV28
cdr3_length: 17
d_call: .
clone_size: many
cdr3_aa: CASQFIGSGVRRYEQYF
cdr3_nt: TGTGCCAGCCAGTTTATAGGGTCGGGGGTGAGACGCTACGAGCAGTACTTC